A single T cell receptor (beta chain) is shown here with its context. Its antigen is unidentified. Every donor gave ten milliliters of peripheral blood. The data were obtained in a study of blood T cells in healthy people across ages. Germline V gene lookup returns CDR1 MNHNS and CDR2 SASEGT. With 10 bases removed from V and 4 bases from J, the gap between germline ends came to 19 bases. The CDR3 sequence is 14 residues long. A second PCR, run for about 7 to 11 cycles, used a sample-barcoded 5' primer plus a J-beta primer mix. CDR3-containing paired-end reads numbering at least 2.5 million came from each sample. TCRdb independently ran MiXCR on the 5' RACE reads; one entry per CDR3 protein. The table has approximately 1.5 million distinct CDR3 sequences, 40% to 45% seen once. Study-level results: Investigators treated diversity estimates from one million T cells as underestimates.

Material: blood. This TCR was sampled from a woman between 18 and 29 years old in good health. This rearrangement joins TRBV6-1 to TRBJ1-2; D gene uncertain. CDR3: CATIRNRSFYGYTF. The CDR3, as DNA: TGTGCCACCATACGGAACAGAAGCTTCTATGGCTACACCTTC.